A selection of T cell receptor beta chains follows, all from one sample in a study of blood T cells in healthy people across ages. TCRdb analysed the 5' RACE reads with MiXCR anew, one entry per CDR3 protein. This table holds roughly 800,000 distinct CDR3 sequences, 58% found once. Sequences were obtained from blood. These receptor sequences come from a man aged 25 to 40 in good health. The CDR3 runs from the conserved cysteine through the conserved F or W. The D gene is left open where the match is weak. Size is omitted from some rows. Given values are once, few, many or a class for expanded clones.

DNA: TGCAGTGCCCCCATGGAGGCGAACACTGAAGCTTTCTTT; CDR3: CSAPMEANTEAFF; size: .; V: TRBV20-1; D: .; length: 13; J: TRBJ1-1
DNA: TGTGCCAGCAGTTTGACAGCATGCAATGAGCAGTTCTTC; CDR3: CASSLTACNEQFF; size: .; V: TRBV6-2/TRBV6-3; D: .; length: 13; J: TRBJ2-1
DNA: TGTGCCAGCAGTTTCTCTCCAGGGGAGCGGTACTCCTACGAGCAGTACTTC; CDR3: CASSFSPGERYSYEQYF; size: .; V: TRBV28; D: .; length: 17; J: TRBJ2-7
DNA: TGTGCCAGCACCCCGGGACAGACGAATTCACCCCTCCACTTT; CDR3: CASTPGQTNSPLHF; size: few; V: TRBV7-2; D: TRBD1; length: 14; J: TRBJ1-6
DNA: TGCGCCAGCAGCCGGAAACAGAACACTGAAGCTTTCTTT; CDR3: CASSRKQNTEAFF; size: .; V: TRBV4-1; D: .; length: 13; J: TRBJ1-1
DNA: TGCAGTGCCCCCCGACTAGACACCTACAATGAGCAGTTCTTC; CDR3: CSAPRLDTYNEQFF; size: few; V: TRBV20-1; D: .; length: 14; J: TRBJ2-1
DNA: TGTGCCAGCAGCTCCGACAGGGAGCAGTTCTTC; CDR3: CASSSDREQFF; size: many; V: TRBV7-9; D: .; length: 11; J: TRBJ2-1
DNA: TGTGCCAGCAGTTATGGACTAGGGTTGGGTGAGCAGTTCTTC; CDR3: CASSYGLGLGEQFF; size: .; V: TRBV6-5; D: TRBD2; length: 14; J: TRBJ2-1
DNA: TGCGCCAGCAGCCCCGGAGTCTTGTCCAGCACAGATACGCAGTATTTT; CDR3: CASSPGVLSSTDTQYF; size: .; V: TRBV5-1; D: .; length: 16; J: TRBJ2-3
DNA: TGTGCCATCAGTGAGTCTCGAGCGGGAGCTGCGGAGACCCAGTACTTC; CDR3: CAISESRAGAAETQYF; size: .; V: TRBV10-3; D: TRBD2; length: 16; J: TRBJ2-5
DNA: TGTGCCAGCAGTGAATTGGGACCTGTAACCGGGGAGCTGTTTTTT; CDR3: CASSELGPVTGELFF; size: .; V: TRBV25-1; D: .; length: 15; J: TRBJ2-2
DNA: TGCAGTGCAGGGGGTTCGGGGCCTGAAGCTTTCTTT; CDR3: CSAGGSGPEAFF; size: .; V: TRBV20-1; D: .; length: 12; J: TRBJ1-1
DNA: TGCGCCAGCAGCTTGAACTCCCGGGGCACCTACGAGCAGTACTTC; CDR3: CASSLNSRGTYEQYF; size: .; V: TRBV5-1; D: .; length: 15; J: TRBJ2-7
DNA: TGTGCCAGCAGTGCCGGGCCCCGGGGAAACGGCTACACCTTC; CDR3: CASSAGPRGNGYTF; size: .; V: TRBV2; D: .; length: 14; J: TRBJ1-2
DNA: TGTGCCAGCAGCAAACGCCGGAGGCACACCTACGAGCAGTACTTC; CDR3: CASSKRRRHTYEQYF; size: once; V: TRBV21-1; D: .; length: 15; J: TRBJ2-7
DNA: TGTGCCTGGAAGATGGACAGGTCCTACGAGCAGTACTTC; CDR3: CAWKMDRSYEQYF; size: .; V: TRBV30; D: TRBD1; length: 13; J: TRBJ2-7
DNA: TGTGCCAGCTCACCAGGAGAAGGGACTCACCAAGAGACCCAGTACTTC; CDR3: CASSPGEGTHQETQYF; size: .; V: TRBV18; D: .; length: 16; J: TRBJ2-5
DNA: TGCAGTGCTTTGACTAGCCCAGAGACCCAGTACTTC; CDR3: CSALTSPETQYF; size: .; V: TRBV20-1; D: TRBD2; length: 12; J: TRBJ2-5
DNA: TGTGCCAGCAGCGACGGGACTAGGGACTACAATGAGCAGTTCTTC; CDR3: CASSDGTRDYNEQFF; size: .; V: TRBV7-9; D: TRBD2; length: 15; J: TRBJ2-1
DNA: TGTGCCAGCGTCGACGGATCACATCAGCCCCAGCATTTT; CDR3: CASVDGSHQPQHF; size: .; V: TRBV2; D: .; length: 13; J: TRBJ1-5
DNA: TGTGCCAGCAGCTTAGCGCTTAAGGGTTTCACGCAGTATTTT; CDR3: CASSLALKGFTQYF; size: few; V: TRBV7-2; D: .; length: 14; J: TRBJ2-3
DNA: TGTGCCAGCAGTTCTATCGCGGGGAGACTATTCCCAGAGACCCAGTACTTC; CDR3: CASSSIAGRLFPETQYF; size: .; V: TRBV6-5; D: .; length: 17; J: TRBJ2-5
DNA: TGTGCCAGCAGTGAAGCGCTTCAGTCACCTTGGAATGAGCAGTTCTTC; CDR3: CASSEALQSPWNEQFF; size: .; V: TRBV2; D: .; length: 16; J: TRBJ2-1
DNA: TGTGCCAGCAGCTTGGGGACGGAAACCTCCTACGAGCAGTACTTC; CDR3: CASSLGTETSYEQYF; size: .; V: TRBV6-5; D: .; length: 15; J: TRBJ2-7
DNA: TGCAGTGCTAGAGATATGGAGGGTAGCACAGATACGCAGTATTTT; CDR3: CSARDMEGSTDTQYF; size: .; V: TRBV20-1; D: .; length: 15; J: TRBJ2-3
DNA: TGTGCCAGCACCTTAGAAATGGGCGGGGGGACCTACGAGCAGTACTTC; CDR3: CASTLEMGGGTYEQYF; size: .; V: TRBV7-9; D: TRBD2; length: 16; J: TRBJ2-7